The 4 T cell receptor beta chains listed next were all sequenced from one sample in a study of cytomegalovirus exposure and HLA in healthy donors. PCR amplification relied on 60 Vbeta primers (plus 13 Jbeta primers). Here immunoSEQ multiplex PCR was the method, and the copy in TCRdb shows in-frame clones only, minus some. This sample yields about 92,000 clones, of which under 80% are seen a single time; roughly 6.6% belongs to the top ten. The sequenced material came from PBMCs. The receptor set was obtained from a middle-aged man in good health and CMV-seropositive.

The gene calls are TRBV6-1 and TRBJ1-2; no clear D gene. V lost 6 bases and J 11 bases, leaving 16 bases between the germline ends. The germline V gene encodes CDR1 MNHNS and CDR2 SASEGT. The CDR3 totals 12 residues. CDR3 nucleotide sequence: TGTGCCAGCAGACCACCGGGGTGTCATTACACCTTC. Its translation: CASRPPGCHYTF.

This clone was seen a single time. An end of the junction differs from the germline gene, which may be a read error. This chain uses TRBV7-9 with TRBJ1-2; D not resolved. Per germline, CDR1 SEHNR and CDR2 FQNEAQ (reference sequence). This CDR3 contains 16 residues. The CDR3 sequence is CSSNLHKEGLDYGYTF. The CDR3 region has the DNA TGTTCCAGCAACCTCCACAAGGAGGGCTTGGACTATGGCTACACCTTC.

The chain employs TRBV10-3 and TRBJ2-3; D might be TRBD2 (5 bases). Per germline, CDR1 ENHRY and CDR2 SYGVKD. This CDR3 has 15 amino acids. Trimming stripped 7 bases from V and 1 base from J, with 15 bases between. The CDR3 is CAITEGGPRTDTQYF. CDR3 DNA: TGTGCCATCACCGAGGGTGGACCCCGCACAGATACGCAGTATTTT.

The V gene is TRBV30, the J gene TRBJ2-1; 15 positions agree with TRBD2. Germline trimming cut 7 bases from V and 0 bases from J; bases unmatched to any gene: 16. Germline assignment: CDR1 GTSNPN and CDR2 SVGIG (reference sequence). The CDR3 is made up of 20 amino acids. This CDR3 reads CASKPGTSGGRPYSYNEQFF. In DNA, the CDR3 is TGTGCCTCCAAACCCGGGACTAGCGGGGGGCGGCCCTACTCCTACAATGAGCAGTTCTTC.